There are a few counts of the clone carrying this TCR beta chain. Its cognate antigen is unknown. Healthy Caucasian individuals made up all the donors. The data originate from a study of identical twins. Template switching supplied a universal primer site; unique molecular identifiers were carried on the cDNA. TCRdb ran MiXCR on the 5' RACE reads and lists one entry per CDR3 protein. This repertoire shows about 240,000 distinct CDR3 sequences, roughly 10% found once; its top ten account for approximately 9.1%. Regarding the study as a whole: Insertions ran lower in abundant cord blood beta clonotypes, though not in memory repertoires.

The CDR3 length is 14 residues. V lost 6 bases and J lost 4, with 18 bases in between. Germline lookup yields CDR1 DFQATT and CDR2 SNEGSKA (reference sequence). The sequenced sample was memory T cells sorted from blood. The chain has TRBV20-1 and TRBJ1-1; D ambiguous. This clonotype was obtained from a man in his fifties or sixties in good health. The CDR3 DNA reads TGCAGTGCCCCCGAAGGGCGGGTCCCCACTGAAGCTTTCTTT. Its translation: CSAPEGRVPTEAFF.